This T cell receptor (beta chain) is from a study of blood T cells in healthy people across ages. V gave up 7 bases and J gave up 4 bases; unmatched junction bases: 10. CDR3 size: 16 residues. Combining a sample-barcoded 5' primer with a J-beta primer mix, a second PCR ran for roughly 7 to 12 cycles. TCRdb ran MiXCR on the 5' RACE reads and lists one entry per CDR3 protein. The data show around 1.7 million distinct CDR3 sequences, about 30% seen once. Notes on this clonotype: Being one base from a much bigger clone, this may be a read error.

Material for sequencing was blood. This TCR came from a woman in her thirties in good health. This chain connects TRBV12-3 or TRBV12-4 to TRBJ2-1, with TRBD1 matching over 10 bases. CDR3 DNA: TGTGCCAGCACCAAAGACGGGGACAGGGGTTACAATGAGCAGTTCTTC. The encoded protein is CASTKDGDRGYNEQFF.